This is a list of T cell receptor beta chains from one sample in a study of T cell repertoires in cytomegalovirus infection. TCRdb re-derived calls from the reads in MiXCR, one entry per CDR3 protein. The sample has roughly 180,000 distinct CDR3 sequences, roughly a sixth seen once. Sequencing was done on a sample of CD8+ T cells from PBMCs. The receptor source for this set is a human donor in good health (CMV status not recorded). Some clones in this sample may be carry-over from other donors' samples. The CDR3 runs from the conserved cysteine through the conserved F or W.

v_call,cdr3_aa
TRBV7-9,CATITGQGDTQYF
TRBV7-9,CASRPGGGNGYTF
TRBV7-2,CASSLLQGLRRTFF
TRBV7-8,CASSLGHGKNQPQHF
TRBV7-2,CASSLAVDGTRQGHRNYGYTF
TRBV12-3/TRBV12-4,CASSLAGIPLHEQYF
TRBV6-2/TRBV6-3,CASSYSIGAQGLEQFF
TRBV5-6,CASSLRLAGDEQYF
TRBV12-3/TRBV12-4,CASSLSREAFF
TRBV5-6,CASSSTLFVFEQYF
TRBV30,CAWSQPGQGSYNEQFF
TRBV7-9,CASSLSIGESSYNEQFF
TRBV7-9,CASREQGKANEKLFF
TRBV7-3,CASSLRGVGDNEQFF
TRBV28,CASSLVQGNGYTF
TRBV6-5,CASSYGGGGQPQHF
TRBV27,CASHPHRETGNQPQHF
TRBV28,CASSYDRKGSYEQYF
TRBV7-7,CACSPGTSSYEQYF
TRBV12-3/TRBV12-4,CASSLVTPTGEQYF
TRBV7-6,CASSQAGGSYEQYF
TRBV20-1,CSASGQDPYEQYF
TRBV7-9,CASSRTSSTDTQYF
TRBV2,CASSTSGGALDEQFF